Following are 26 T cell receptor beta chains from one sample sequenced in a study of T-cell memory formation after mild COVID-19 (dated by TCRdb to the early 2020s). Libraries were made using 5' RACE. The sequencer was an Illumina NovaSeq 6000. Starting from the raw public reads, TCRdb applied fastp trimming at Q25, assembled clones with MiXCR and retained in-frame beta chains. Each entry merges the rows of one CDR3 protein and shows their most common DNA and genes. Counted in this sample were 200,000 to 300,000 distinct CDR3 sequences; 16% of them appeared once. The ten largest account for roughly 21% of the sample. Sequencing was done on a sample of PBMCs or a T cell subset sorted from them (not recorded which). These receptors were collected from a man aged 18 to 30 who had mild COVID-19 (a few samples of this study predate the infection). The sample titles of this study are shuffled in the database, so cell type and time point are left out; the donor was told from shared clones.

J is TRBJ1-3 and V is TRBV11-2; no firm D call. The CDR3 has 16 residues. V was shortened by 4 bases and J by 0 bases, with 13 bases between the two germline ends. From germline, CDR1 is SGHAT and CDR2 FQNNGV. This CDR3 is CASSSRRLYSGNTIYF. In DNA form, the CDR3 reads TGTGCCAGCAGCTCCCGCCGACTTTACTCTGGAAACACCATATATTTT.

This sequence joins TRBV20-1 and TRBJ2-7; no definite D call. In germline, CDR1 is DFQATT, CDR2 SNEGSKA (reference sequence). CDR3 size: 12 residues. Trimming cost V 0 bases and J 6 bases, with 9 bases left between them. The CDR3 coding sequence is TGCAGTGCTAGAGAGCCCGTCGGCGAGCAGTACTTC. Protein: CSAREPVGEQYF.

The rearrangement joins TRBV4-3 to TRBJ2-2; no reliable D call. Between the trimmed V and J ends, which lost 1 base and 7 bases, there was a span of 7 bases. Germline V gives CDR1 LGHNA, CDR2 YSLEER. The CDR3 loop spans 13 amino acids. The CDR3 DNA follows: TGCGCCAGCAGCCAAGTTCTGGACGGGGAGCTGTTTTTT. Translating it yields CASSQVLDGELFF.

This rearrangement joins TRBV7-6 to TRBJ2-2; 9 positions agree with TRBD2. Germline-derived CDR1 and CDR2 are SGHVS and FNYEAQ. The CDR3 sequence is 16 residues long. The V gene end was trimmed by 3 bases and the J gene end by 1 base; junction bases not matched to a gene: 3. CDR3 sequence: CASSFGSGGNTGELFF. DNA of the CDR3: TGTGCCAGCAGCTTTGGTAGCGGGGGGAACACCGGGGAGCTGTTTTTT.

This clonotype was seen at least ten times. The V call is TRBV7-3, the J call TRBJ2-6; 10 bases align to TRBD1. Germline V gene sequence: CDR1 SGHTA, CDR2 FQGTGA. The CDR3 loop spans 18 amino acids. V dropped 5 bases and J dropped 2; count of bases not matched to a gene: 9. This CDR3 reads CASSPRQGAGTGANVLTF. CDR3 sequence (DNA): TGTGCCAGCAGCCCGCGACAGGGGGCAGGAACTGGGGCCAACGTCCTGACTTTC.

The chain uses TRBV5-4 and TRBJ2-5; possibly TRBD2 for D (6 bases). Germline lookup yields CDR1 SGHNT and CDR2 YYREEE (reference sequence). CDR3 length equals 13 residues. Trimming removed 4 bases at V and 5 bases at J, with 12 bases between. The CDR3 DNA sequence: TGTGCCAGCAGCCCAAGACTAGATGAGACCCAGTACTTC. Translation gives CASSPRLDETQYF.

This clonotype occurred a few times. The V call is TRBV5-1, the J call TRBJ1-1; 9 positions match TRBD1. Trimming cost V 4 bases and J 1 base; bases outside gene matches: 11. Germline V lookup: CDR1 SGHRS, CDR2 YFSETQ. The CDR3 loop spans 17 amino acids. CDR3: CASSRSRTGAQNTEAFF. In DNA, the CDR3 is TGCGCCAGCAGCAGGTCTCGGACAGGGGCACAGAACACTGAAGCTTTCTTT.

J is TRBJ2-3 and V is TRBV7-6; D call uncertain. V was clipped by 8 bases and J by 5 bases, with 20 bases between them. Germline V gene lookup returns CDR1 SGHVS and CDR2 FNYEAQ. This CDR3 contains 15 residues. The CDR3 DNA sequence: TGTGCCAGCCCCTCCTGGGCAGCGCCTAGAGATACGCAGTATTTT. It codes for CASPSWAAPRDTQYF.

This rearrangement joins TRBV7-9 to TRBJ1-4; D is undetermined. CDR3 length equals 16 residues. The ends were cut back, 4 bases at V and 0 bases at J, with 12 bases in the middle. CDR1 and CDR2 from the germline V gene are SEHNR and FQNEAQ (reference sequence). CDR3 sequence reads: CASSSPQLTTNEKLFF. The DNA of the CDR3 is TGTGCCAGCAGCTCCCCCCAGCTTACAACTAATGAAAAACTGTTTTTT.

J is TRBJ1-2 and V is TRBV14, with D hard to call. The CDR3 spans 15 residues. CDR1 and CDR2 (germline): SGHDN, FVKESK. V lost 3 bases, J lost 8 bases, and 19 bases lay in between. The CDR3 protein is CASSHQFGPAHGYTF. CDR3 in DNA: TGTGCCAGCAGCCATCAGTTCGGCCCGGCCCACGGCTACACCTTC.

This chain joins TRBV7-3 and TRBJ1-5, with D tentatively TRBD1 (5 bases). There are 15 residues in the CDR3. Per the germline V gene, CDR1 is SGHTA and CDR2 is FQGTGA. The V end lost 5 bases, the J end lost 0 bases, and 11 bases lay between the germline ends. CDR3 loop: CASSLRTNSNQPQHF. CDR3 nucleotides: TGTGCCAGCAGCCTCAGGACAAATAGCAATCAGCCCCAGCATTTT.

This clonotype was counted only a few times. The chain carries TRBV20-1 and TRBJ2-1, with D possibly matching TRBD2 (6 bases). Germline V gene lookup returns CDR1 DFQATT and CDR2 SNEGSKA (reference sequence). CDR3 length equals 13 residues. V lost 5 bases to trimming and J lost 6 bases, with 14 bases between them. In DNA, the CDR3 is TGCAGTGCTTTGGAGGGTAATATCAATGAGCAGTTCTTC. Translating it yields CSALEGNINEQFF.

This chain links TRBV10-3 with TRBJ2-2, with unresolved D. Germline CDR1 and CDR2: ENHRY and SYGVKD. This CDR3 has 11 amino acids. Trimming shortened V by 10 bases and J by 4 bases, and 7 bases separated the two germline ends. For the CDR3, the DNA is TGTGCCACGTACAGCACCGGGGAGCTGTTTTTT. Its translation is CATYSTGELFF.

The chain has TRBV4-3 and TRBJ1-2; D unclear. V lost 0 bases and J 4 bases, leaving 15 bases between the germline ends. The CDR3 runs to 16 residues. The germline CDR1 and CDR2 sequences are LGHNA and YSLEER. This chain's CDR3 is CASSQDRAMLPYGYTF. CDR3 DNA sequence: TGCGCCAGCAGCCAAGATCGGGCGATGTTGCCCTATGGCTACACCTTC.

This clonotype has ten or more counts. The chain uses TRBV29-1 and TRBJ1-1, with unresolved D. V was trimmed by 2 bases and J by 1 base, leaving 8 bases between them. CDR3 length equals 13 residues. CDR1 is SQVTM and CDR2 is ANQGSEA in the germline V gene. The CDR3: CSVESWGNTEAFF. The CDR3 DNA is TGCAGCGTTGAAAGTTGGGGGAACACTGAAGCTTTCTTT.

CDR3 protein: CATLRREKLFF. The CDR3, as DNA: TGTGCCACCCTCCGGAGGGAAAAACTGTTTTTT. V is TRBV6-2 or TRBV6-3 and J is TRBJ1-4; D is undetermined. Looked up from germline, CDR1 is MNHEY and CDR2 is SVGEGT. The V end lost 10 bases, the J end lost 8 bases, and 11 bases lay between the germline ends. This CDR3 contains 11 residues.

This clonotype was observed a few times. The chain recombines TRBV5-1 with TRBJ2-5, with D possibly TRBD1 on 6 matching bases. V was clipped by 0 bases and J by 4 bases, with 13 bases between them. The CDR3 is 15 amino acids. The germline CDR1 and CDR2 sequences are SGHRS and YFSETQ. The CDR3 sequence: CASSLGTVFGETQYF. As DNA, the CDR3 is TGCGCCAGCAGCTTGGGGACAGTTTTTGGAGAGACCCAGTACTTC. Full variable domain (rest looked up from reference TRBV5-1 and TRBJ2-5): KAGVTQTPRYLIKTRGQQVTLSCSPISGHRSVSWYQQTPGQGLQFLFEYFSETQRNKGNFPGRFSGRQFSNSRSEMNVSTLELGDSALYLCASSLGTVFGETQYFGPGTRLLVL.

A few counts support this clonotype. The J gene is TRBJ2-1, the V gene TRBV4-3, with D unclear. Trimming took off 0 bases at V and 2 bases at J, with 8 bases between the two ends. Germline V CDR1 and CDR2: LGHNA, YSLEER. The CDR3 has 15 amino acids. CDR3 loop: CASSQEAYPYNEQFF. The CDR3 DNA is TGCGCCAGCAGCCAAGAGGCATATCCCTACAATGAGCAGTTCTTC.

The V call is TRBV20-1, the J call TRBJ1-1; the D is unclear. This CDR3 contains 13 residues. Trimming took 0 bases from V and 6 from J, leaving 11 bases between them. The germline CDR1 and CDR2 sequences are DFQATT and SNEGSKA (reference sequence). Written as DNA, the CDR3 is TGCAGTGCTAGAGATCGAACAGCTGCTGAAGCTTTCTTT. Amino acids: CSARDRTAAEAFF.

A few counts support this clonotype. The CDR3 here is CASSPSRVGAEAFF. The CDR3 bases are TGCGCCAGCAGCCCAAGCAGGGTGGGCGCTGAAGCTTTCTTT. The rearrangement uses TRBV4-3 and TRBJ1-1; a weak D match, TRBD1 (5 bases). Germline V gene data show CDR1 as LGHNA and CDR2 as YSLEER. The CDR3 is made up of 14 amino acids. The V gene lost 4 bases and the J gene lost 6 bases, with 15 bases spanning the gap.

This clonotype was counted a few times. CDR3 residues: CASSGTGGGYNEQFF. CDR3 sequence (DNA): TGTGCCAGCAGTGGTACAGGGGGAGGGTACAATGAGCAGTTCTTC. The chain couples TRBV5-5 to TRBJ2-1, with a possible D match to TRBD1 (8 bases). CDR3 length: 15 amino acids. V dropped 5 bases and J dropped 4 bases, with 16 bases sitting between them. Germline loops: CDR1 SGHKS, CDR2 YYEKEE (reference sequence).

The chain uses TRBV7-2 and TRBJ1-4; 8 bases match TRBD1. V was pared by 5 bases and J by 5 bases, with 7 bases of the junction left unmatched. In germline, CDR1 is SGHTA, CDR2 FQGNSA. This CDR3 comprises 15 residues. The CDR3 nucleotides are TGTGCCAGCAGCCCCCACGACAGGGGAAATGAAAAACTGTTTTTT. This gives the protein CASSPHDRGNEKLFF.

The CDR3 coding sequence is TGTGCCAGCAGTGCTTGGGGCGGGGGGGCCACCAATGAGCAGTTCTTC. This encodes CASSAWGGGATNEQFF. This chain joins TRBV25-1 and TRBJ2-1; 9 bases match TRBD2. CDR3 length: 16 residues. Germline trimming cut 4 bases from V and 6 bases from J; bases unmatched to any gene: 10. The germline CDR1 and CDR2 sequences are MGHDK and SYGVNS.

This clonotype was detected only a few times. This chain links TRBV7-6 with TRBJ2-1, with D unclear. The CDR3 has 20 residues. V lost 3 bases and J lost 5, with 29 bases in between. CDR1 is SGHVS and CDR2 is FNYEAQ in the germline V gene. The CDR3 reads CASSFKLRSSQGRIDNEQFF. The CDR3 nucleotides read TGTGCCAGCAGCTTCAAACTCCGGTCTTCCCAAGGACGGATAGACAATGAGCAGTTCTTC.

This chain connects TRBV12-3 or TRBV12-4 to TRBJ2-1; 11 positions agree with TRBD2. The CDR3 has 15 amino acids. V trimming: 3 bases; J trimming: 9 bases; junction bases outside the gene matches: 7. CDR3 region: CASSFLSGGAGEQFF. The CDR3 nucleotides are TGTGCCAGCAGTTTTCTTAGCGGGGGGGCAGGTGAGCAGTTCTTC.

The rearrangement joins TRBV12-3 or TRBV12-4 to TRBJ1-1; tentative D call: TRBD1 (6 bases). The CDR3 is 14 amino acids. The V gene lost 7 bases and the J gene lost 0 bases, with 12 bases spanning the gap. The CDR3: CASITGLVNTEAFF. DNA of the CDR3: TGTGCCAGCATTACAGGGCTTGTGAACACTGAAGCTTTCTTT.